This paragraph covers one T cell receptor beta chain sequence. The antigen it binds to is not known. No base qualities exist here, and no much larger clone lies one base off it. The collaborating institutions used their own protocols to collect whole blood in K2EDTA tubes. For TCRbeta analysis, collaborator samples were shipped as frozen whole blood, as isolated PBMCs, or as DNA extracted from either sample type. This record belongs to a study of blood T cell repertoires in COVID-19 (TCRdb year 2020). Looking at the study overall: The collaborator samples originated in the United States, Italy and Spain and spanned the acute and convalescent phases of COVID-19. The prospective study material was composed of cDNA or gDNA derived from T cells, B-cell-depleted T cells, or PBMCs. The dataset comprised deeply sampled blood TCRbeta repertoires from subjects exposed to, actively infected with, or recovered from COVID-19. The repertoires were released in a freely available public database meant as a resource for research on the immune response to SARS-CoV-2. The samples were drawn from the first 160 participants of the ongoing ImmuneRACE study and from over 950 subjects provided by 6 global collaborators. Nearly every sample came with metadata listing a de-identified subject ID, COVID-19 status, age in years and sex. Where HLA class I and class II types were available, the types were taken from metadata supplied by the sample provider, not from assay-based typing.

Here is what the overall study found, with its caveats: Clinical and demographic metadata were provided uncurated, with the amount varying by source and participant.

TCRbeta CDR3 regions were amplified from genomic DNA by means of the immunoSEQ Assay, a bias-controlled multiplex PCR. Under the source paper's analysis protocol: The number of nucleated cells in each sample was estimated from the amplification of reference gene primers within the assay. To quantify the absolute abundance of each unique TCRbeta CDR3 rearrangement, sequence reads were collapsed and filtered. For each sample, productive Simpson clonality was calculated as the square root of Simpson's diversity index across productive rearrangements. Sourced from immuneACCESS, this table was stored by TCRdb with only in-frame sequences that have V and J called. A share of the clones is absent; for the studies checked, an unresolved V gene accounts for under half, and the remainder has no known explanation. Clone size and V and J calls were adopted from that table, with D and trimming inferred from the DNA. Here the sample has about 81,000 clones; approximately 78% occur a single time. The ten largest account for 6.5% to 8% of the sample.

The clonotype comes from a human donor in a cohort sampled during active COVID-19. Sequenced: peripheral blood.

CDR3 sequence: CASSADRTEIYEQYF. Read as DNA, the sequence is TGTGCCAGCAGTGCGGACAGAACGGAGATTTACGAGCAGTACTTC. This sequence uses TRBV2 and TRBJ2-7; a tentative D match to TRBD1 spans 6 bases. From a lookup of the germline V gene, CDR1 and CDR2 are SNHLY and FYNNEI. The CDR3 runs 15 amino acids, cysteine and phenylalanine included. Solely the CDR3 DNA is kept, with 45 bases framed from the first base. The germline ends are 17 bases apart after V is trimmed by 4 bases and J by 4 bases. This CDR3, with the reference TRBV2 and TRBJ2-7 proteins standing in past its ends, gives the full variable domain EPEVTQTPSHQVTQMGQEVILRCVPISNHLYFYWYRQILGQKVEFLVSFYNNEISEKSEIFDDQFSVERPDGSNFTLKIRSTKLEDSAMYFCASSADRTEIYEQYFGPGTRLTVT.